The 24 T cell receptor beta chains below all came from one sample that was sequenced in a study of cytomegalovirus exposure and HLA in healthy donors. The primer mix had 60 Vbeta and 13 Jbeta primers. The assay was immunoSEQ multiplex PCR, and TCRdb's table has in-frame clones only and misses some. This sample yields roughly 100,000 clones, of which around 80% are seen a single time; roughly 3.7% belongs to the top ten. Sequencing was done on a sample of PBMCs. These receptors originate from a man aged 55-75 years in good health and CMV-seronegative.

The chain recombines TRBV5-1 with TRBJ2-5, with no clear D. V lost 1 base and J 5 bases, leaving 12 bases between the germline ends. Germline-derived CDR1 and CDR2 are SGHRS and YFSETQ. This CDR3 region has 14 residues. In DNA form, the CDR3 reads TGCGCCAGCAGCTTGCAGTCTACAGAGGAGACCCAGTACTTC. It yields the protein CASSLQSTEETQYF.

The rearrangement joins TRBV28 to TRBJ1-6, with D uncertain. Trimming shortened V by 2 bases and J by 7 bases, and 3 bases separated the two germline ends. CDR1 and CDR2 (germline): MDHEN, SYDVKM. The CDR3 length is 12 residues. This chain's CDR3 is CASSLLNSPLHF. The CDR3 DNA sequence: TGTGCCAGCAGTTTACTGAATTCACCCCTCCACTTT.

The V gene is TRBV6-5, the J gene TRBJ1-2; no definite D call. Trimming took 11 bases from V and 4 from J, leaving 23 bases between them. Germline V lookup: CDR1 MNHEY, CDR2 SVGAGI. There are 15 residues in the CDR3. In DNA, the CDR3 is TGTGCCTCAGCAGTCACGATACGGGATGTCTATGGCTACACCTTC. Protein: CASAVTIRDVYGYTF.

CDR3 residues: CASSLEGLGNNYGYTF. In nucleotides, the CDR3 is TGCGCCAGCAGCTTGGAGGGGTTAGGGAATAACTATGGCTACACCTTC. The genes are TRBV5-1 and TRBJ1-2; D might be TRBD1 (5 bases). V dropped 0 bases and J dropped 1 base, with 13 bases sitting between them. The CDR3 runs 16 residues. Germline assignment: CDR1 SGHRS and CDR2 YFSETQ.

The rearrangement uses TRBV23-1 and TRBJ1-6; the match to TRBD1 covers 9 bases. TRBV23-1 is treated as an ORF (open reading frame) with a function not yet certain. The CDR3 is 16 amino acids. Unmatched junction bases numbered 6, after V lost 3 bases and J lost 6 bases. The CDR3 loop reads CASSQGDREPNSPLHF. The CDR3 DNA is TGCGCCAGCAGTCAGGGGGACAGGGAGCCTAATTCACCCCTCCACTTT.

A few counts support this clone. As DNA, the CDR3 is TGTGCCAGCAGTTTAGAGTTGAACACTGAAGCTTTCTTT. Protein: CASSLELNTEAFF. The V call is TRBV28, the J call TRBJ1-1; D call uncertain. V gave up 2 bases and J gave up 0 bases, with 4 bases separating them. There are 13 residues in the CDR3. The germline CDR1 and CDR2 sequences are MDHEN and SYDVKM.

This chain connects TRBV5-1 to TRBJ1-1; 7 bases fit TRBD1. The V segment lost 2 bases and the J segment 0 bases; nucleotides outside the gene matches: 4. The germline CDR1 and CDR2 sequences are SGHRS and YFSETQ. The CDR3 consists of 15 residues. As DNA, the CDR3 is TGCGCCAGCAGCTTTGACACAGGGGTGAACACTGAAGCTTTCTTT. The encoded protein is CASSFDTGVNTEAFF.

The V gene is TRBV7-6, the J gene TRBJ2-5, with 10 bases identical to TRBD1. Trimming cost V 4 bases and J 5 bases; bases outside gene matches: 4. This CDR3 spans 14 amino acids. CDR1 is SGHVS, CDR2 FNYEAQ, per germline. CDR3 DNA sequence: TGTGCCAGCAGCTCGACAGGGGGCCGTGAGACCCAGTACTTC. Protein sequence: CASSSTGGRETQYF.

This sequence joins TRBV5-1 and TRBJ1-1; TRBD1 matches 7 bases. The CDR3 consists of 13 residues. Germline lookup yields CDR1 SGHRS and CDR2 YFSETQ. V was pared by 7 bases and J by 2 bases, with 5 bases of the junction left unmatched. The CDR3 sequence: CASSPGGNTEAFF. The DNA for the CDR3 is TGCGCCAGCTCCCCAGGGGGAAACACTGAAGCTTTCTTT.

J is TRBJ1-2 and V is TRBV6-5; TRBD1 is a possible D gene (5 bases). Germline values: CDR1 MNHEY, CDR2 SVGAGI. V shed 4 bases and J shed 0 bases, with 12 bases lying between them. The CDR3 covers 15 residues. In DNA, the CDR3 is TGTGCCAGCAGTTCGACAGTTCCCTCTAACTATGGCTACACCTTC. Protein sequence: CASSSTVPSNYGYTF.

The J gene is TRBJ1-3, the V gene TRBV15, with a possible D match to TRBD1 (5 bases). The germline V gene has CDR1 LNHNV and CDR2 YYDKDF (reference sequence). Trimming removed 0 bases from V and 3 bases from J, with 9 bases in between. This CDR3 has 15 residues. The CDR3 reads CATSRDPGGGNTIYF. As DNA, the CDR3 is TGTGCCACCAGCAGAGACCCGGGGGGTGGAAACACCATATATTTT.

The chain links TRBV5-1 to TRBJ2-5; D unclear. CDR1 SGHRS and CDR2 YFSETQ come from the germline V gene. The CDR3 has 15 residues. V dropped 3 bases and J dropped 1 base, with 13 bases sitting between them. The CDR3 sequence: CASSYSRRSQETQYF. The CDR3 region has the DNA TGCGCCAGCAGCTACTCTCGTCGGTCCCAAGAGACCCAGTACTTC.

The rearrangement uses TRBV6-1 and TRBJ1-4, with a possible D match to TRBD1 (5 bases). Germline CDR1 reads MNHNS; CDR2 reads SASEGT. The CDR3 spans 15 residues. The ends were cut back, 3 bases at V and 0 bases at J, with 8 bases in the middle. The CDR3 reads CASSDSGTTNEKLFF. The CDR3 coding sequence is TGTGCCAGCAGTGACTCAGGGACAACTAATGAAAAACTGTTTTTT.

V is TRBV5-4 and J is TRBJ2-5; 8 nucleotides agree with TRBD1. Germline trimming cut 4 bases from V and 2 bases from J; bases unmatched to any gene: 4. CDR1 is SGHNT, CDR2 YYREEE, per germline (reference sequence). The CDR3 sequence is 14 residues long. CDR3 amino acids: CASSLRTGQETQYF. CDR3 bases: TGTGCCAGCAGCCTCCGGACAGGGCAAGAGACCCAGTACTTC.

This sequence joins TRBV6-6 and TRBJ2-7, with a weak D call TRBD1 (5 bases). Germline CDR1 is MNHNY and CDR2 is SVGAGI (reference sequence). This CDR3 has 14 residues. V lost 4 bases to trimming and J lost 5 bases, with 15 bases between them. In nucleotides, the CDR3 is TGTGCCAGCAGTTCAACCCCAGGGCCACACGAGCAGTACGTC. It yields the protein CASSSTPGPHEQYV.

The CDR3 here is CASSLLGRSRGGGTEAFF. CDR3 DNA sequence: TGTGCCAGCAGCTTATTGGGCAGGAGCCGGGGTGGGGGGACTGAAGCTTTCTTT. This chain joins TRBV11-3 and TRBJ1-1; possibly TRBD1 for D (5 bases). The germline V and J ends were trimmed by 2 bases and 5 bases, with 24 bases remaining between them. The CDR3 extends over 18 amino acids. From germline, CDR1 is SGHNT and CDR2 YENEEA.

CDR3 nucleotides: TGTGCCAGCAGCTTAATCCGGGACAATCAGCCCCAGCATTTT. The encoded protein is CASSLIRDNQPQHF. The chain uses TRBV5-6 and TRBJ1-5, with D hard to call. The germline CDR1 and CDR2 sequences are SGHDT and YYEEEE. V lost 2 bases and J lost 3, with 9 bases in between. The CDR3 covers 14 residues.

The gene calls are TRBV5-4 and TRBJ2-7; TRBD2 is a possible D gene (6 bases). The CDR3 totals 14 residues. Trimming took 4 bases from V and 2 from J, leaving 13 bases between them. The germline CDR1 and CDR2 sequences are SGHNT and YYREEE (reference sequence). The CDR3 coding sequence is TGTGCCAGCAGCCTAAGGGACTCCGCCTACGAGCAGTACTTC. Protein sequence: CASSLRDSAYEQYF.

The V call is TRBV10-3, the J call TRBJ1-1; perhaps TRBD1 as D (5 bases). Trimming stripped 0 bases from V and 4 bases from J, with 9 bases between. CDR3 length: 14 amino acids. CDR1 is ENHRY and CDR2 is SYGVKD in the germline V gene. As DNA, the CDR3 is TGTGCCATCAGTGAGTCGGGGGAGGTCACTGAAGCTTTCTTT. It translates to CAISESGEVTEAFF.

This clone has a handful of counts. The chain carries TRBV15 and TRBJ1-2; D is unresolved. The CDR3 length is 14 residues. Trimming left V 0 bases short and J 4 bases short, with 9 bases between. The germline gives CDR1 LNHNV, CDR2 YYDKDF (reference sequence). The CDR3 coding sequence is TGTGCCACCAGCAGAGAAACTCTTGGCTATGGCTACACCTTC. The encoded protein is CATSRETLGYGYTF.

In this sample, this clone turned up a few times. CDR3 DNA: TGTGCCAGCAGTCCAGCGCACGGACAATTCTACGAGCAGTACTTC. It encodes CASSPAHGQFYEQYF. This chain connects TRBV27 to TRBJ2-7; the D gene is possibly TRBD1 (5 bases). The CDR3 is 15 residues long. Trimming took off 5 bases at V and 3 bases at J, with 17 bases between the two ends. CDR1 is MNHEY, CDR2 SMNVEV, per germline (reference sequence).

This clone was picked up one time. The CDR3 is CASSQTPENTEAFF. For the CDR3, the DNA is TGCGCCAGCAGCCAAACCCCAGAGAACACTGAAGCTTTCTTT. The rearrangement joins TRBV5-1 to TRBJ1-1; no clear D gene. The CDR3 has 14 residues. The ends were cut back, 4 bases at V and 1 base at J, with 11 bases in the middle. The germline CDR1 and CDR2 sequences are SGHRS and YFSETQ.

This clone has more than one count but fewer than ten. CDR3 bases: TGTGCCGGCACTAGCGGGCCAAGCACAGATACGCAGTATTTT. Its translation: CAGTSGPSTDTQYF. The chain uses TRBV7-8 and TRBJ2-3; 9 bases agree with TRBD2. V lost 11 bases and J lost 0; bases outside the gene matches: 6. The CDR3 extends over 14 amino acids. Germline V lookup: CDR1 SGHVS, CDR2 FQNEAQ.

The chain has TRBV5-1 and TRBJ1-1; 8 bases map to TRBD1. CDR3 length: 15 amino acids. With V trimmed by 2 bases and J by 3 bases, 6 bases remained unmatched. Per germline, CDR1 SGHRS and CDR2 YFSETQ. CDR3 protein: CASSFLTGVDTEAFF. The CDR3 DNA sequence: TGCGCCAGCAGCTTTTTGACAGGGGTGGACACTGAAGCTTTCTTT.